The rows below give T cell receptor beta chains drawn from one sample of a study of T cells of healthy individuals. TCRdb passed the 5' RACE reads through MiXCR, listing each CDR3 protein once. The profile covers 60,000 to 75,000 distinct CDR3 sequences, with about a sixth appearing a single time and around 5.1% taken by the ten largest. Every receptor here comes from a human donor in good health. The CDR3 runs from the conserved cysteine through the conserved F or W. D genes are given only for firm matches. Rows may omit the clone size; those that give it use once, few, many or a size class.

j_call	v_call	clone_size	d_call	cdr3_nt	cdr3_aa
TRBJ2-2	TRBV7-2	NA	NA	TGTGCCAGCAGCCATTATCACGGGGAGCTGTTTTTT	CASSHYHGELFF
TRBJ2-7	TRBV20-1	NA	NA	TGCAGTGCTAGGGGTCCCTCCTACGAGCAGTACTTC	CSARGPSYEQYF
TRBJ2-1	TRBV5-1	NA	TRBD2	TGCGCCAGCAGCTTGGCGGAGCGGGGAGACAATGAGCAGTTCTTC	CASSLAERGDNEQFF
TRBJ2-1	TRBV20-1	NA	TRBD2	TGCAGTGCTAGTGTCTTGGCGGGAGTTTACAATGAGCAGTTCTTC	CSASVLAGVYNEQFF
TRBJ1-5	TRBV29-1	many	NA	TGCAGCGTCCAGGACGCCGATCAGCCCCAGCATTTT	CSVQDADQPQHF
TRBJ2-7	TRBV21-1	NA	NA	TGTGCCAGCAGCACGCAGGGACAGCCATTAGGGTACGAGCAGTACTTC	CASSTQGQPLGYEQYF
TRBJ1-2	TRBV7-9	few	TRBD1	TGTGCCAGCAGCTTTGGGACAGCGGATGGCTACACCTTC	CASSFGTADGYTF
TRBJ2-3	TRBV6-1	many	TRBD2	TGTGCCAGCAGTAACAGCGGGGGGCAGGGGTATTTT	CASSNSGGQGYF
TRBJ1-2	TRBV2	NA	NA	TGTGCCAGCAGTGAACAGGACTACGGGTTCGGTGGCTACACCTTC	CASSEQDYGFGGYTF
TRBJ2-5	TRBV20-1	many	TRBD2	TGCAGTGCTATAGGACTAGCGGGAGTGGGGAGAGAGACCCAGTACTTC	CSAIGLAGVGRETQYF
TRBJ2-2	TRBV10-3	NA	NA	TGTGCCATGGGCCAGGGGCCGAACACCGGGGAGCTGTTTTTT	CAMGQGPNTGELFF
TRBJ2-7	TRBV19	many	NA	TGTGCCAGTAGTTTTGGGGGCGGATCCTACGAGCAGTACTTC	CASSFGGGSYEQYF
TRBJ1-1	TRBV14	few	NA	TGTGCCAGCAGCCAAGCTCTAAACACTGAAGCTTTCTTT	CASSQALNTEAFF
TRBJ1-3	TRBV14	many	NA	TGTGCCAGCAGCCAAGGAACAGTTGCTGGAAACACCATATATTTT	CASSQGTVAGNTIYF
TRBJ2-7	TRBV6-1	NA	NA	TGTGCCAGCAGTGAAACCCAGCAGGAGCAGTACTTC	CASSETQQEQYF
TRBJ2-1	TRBV25-1	many	NA	TGTGCCAGCAGTGGGTACAGGGTGAACAATGAGCAGTTCTTC	CASSGYRVNNEQFF
TRBJ2-7	TRBV20-1	many	NA	TGCAGTGCTAGAGATGCCGATTACGAGCAGTACTTC	CSARDADYEQYF
TRBJ2-2	TRBV5-1	NA	TRBD2	TGCGCCAGCAGCTCGACTAGCGGGGGGCGGACCGGGGAGCTGTTTTTT	CASSSTSGGRTGELFF
TRBJ2-7	TRBV6-5	few	NA	TGTGCCAGCAGTTCCTTAATTCTGGACGAGCAGTACTTC	CASSSLILDEQYF
TRBJ2-3	TRBV2	NA	NA	TGTGCCAGCAGTGATCCCCCGACTGGGGGCACAGATACGCAGTATTTT	CASSDPPTGGTDTQYF
TRBJ2-1	TRBV18	few	TRBD1	TGTGCCAGCTCCCCCCCCTCAGGGACAGGGGGCTTTAATGAGCAGTTCTTC	CASSPPSGTGGFNEQFF
TRBJ2-3	TRBV11-2	few	TRBD1	TGTGCCAGCAGCCGGGACAGGGGTGATACGCAGTATTTT	CASSRDRGDTQYF
TRBJ1-4	TRBV3-1	many	NA	TGTGCCAGCAGCCAATCGTTGGGGGCGGGGAAAAAACTGTTTTTT	CASSQSLGAGKKLFF
TRBJ1-1	TRBV6-6	NA	NA	TGTGCCAGCAGTGACAAGCAGATGAACACTGAAGCTTTCTTT	CASSDKQMNTEAFF
TRBJ2-7	TRBV20-1	NA	TRBD2	TGCAGTGCCAGAGGCCTAGCGGCTTCCTACGAGCAGTACTTC	CSARGLAASYEQYF
TRBJ2-5	TRBV20-1	many	NA	TGCAGTGCTATAATAGGGCTGGTACAAGAGACCCAGTACTTC	CSAIIGLVQETQYF
TRBJ1-2	TRBV7-2	few	TRBD1	TGTGCCAGCAACCGGGACAGTAACTATGGCTACACCTTC	CASNRDSNYGYTF
TRBJ2-7	TRBV6-5	NA	NA	TGTGCCAGCAGTTACTCGTGGGGAAACGAGCAGTACTTC	CASSYSWGNEQYF
TRBJ1-2	TRBV7-8	many	NA	TGTGCCAGCAGCTTAAGTTCCGCCGGGGGTGGAGGCTACACCTTC	CASSLSSAGGGGYTF
TRBJ1-5	TRBV4-1	many	TRBD1	TGCGCCAGCAGCCAAGATTTGACAGGGGGCGCCTTTCAGCCCCAGCATTTT	CASSQDLTGGAFQPQHF
TRBJ2-1	TRBV27	NA	TRBD1	TGTGCCAGCGTCAGGACAGGGGGTTTCGGCGGGCTGGACAATGAGCAGTTCTTC	CASVRTGGFGGLDNEQFF
TRBJ2-5	TRBV4-2	few	TRBD2	TGTGCCAGCAGCCCCCGGACTAGCGGGAGGGCCATTGGTGAGACCCAGTACTTC	CASSPRTSGRAIGETQYF
TRBJ2-1	TRBV12-3/TRBV12-4	many	NA	TGTGCCAGCAATCCTCGGCAGGGTAGCAATGAGCAGTTCTTC	CASNPRQGSNEQFF
TRBJ1-2	TRBV12-5	many	NA	TGTGCTAGTGGTTTGCCACTGGGTGGTTCGAATGGCTACACCTTC	CASGLPLGGSNGYTF
TRBJ2-1	TRBV21-1	NA	NA	TGTGCCAGCAGCAACGCCCCCATGCCGGGTGGGGACTACAATGAGCAGTTCTTC	CASSNAPMPGGDYNEQFF
TRBJ2-1	TRBV11-2	many	TRBD2	TGTGCCAGCAGCTCGACACATGGACTAGCGGCTAGCTCCTACAATGAGCAGTTCTTC	CASSSTHGLAASSYNEQFF
TRBJ2-1	TRBV2	NA	TRBD2	TGTGCCAGCAGTCCCCGACTAGCGGGACGCAATGAGCAGTTCTTC	CASSPRLAGRNEQFF
TRBJ2-1	TRBV4-2	few	NA	TGTGCCAGCAGCCAAGATTTCGGGAATGAGCAGTTCTTC	CASSQDFGNEQFF
TRBJ2-3	TRBV7-2	NA	NA	TGTGCCAGCAGCTTAGAGGGGACAACTAGCACAGATACGCAGTATTTT	CASSLEGTTSTDTQYF
TRBJ2-1	TRBV5-1	many	NA	TGCGCCAGCAGCGAGGGTGCCGGGGGCCCCTACAATGAGCAGTTCTTC	CASSEGAGGPYNEQFF
TRBJ1-6	TRBV12-3/TRBV12-4	many	NA	TGTGCCAGCAGTTTCGGACTCCGGGGGAATTCACCCCTCCACTTT	CASSFGLRGNSPLHF
TRBJ2-7	TRBV12-5	few	TRBD1	TGTGCTAGTCAGGAAAGGGACAGGCAACCCTACGAGCAGTACTTC	CASQERDRQPYEQYF
TRBJ1-1	TRBV5-1	few	NA	TGCGCCAGCAGCATCGAGAACACTGAAGCTTTCTTT	CASSIENTEAFF